The rows below give T cell receptor beta chains drawn from one sample of a study of read filtering for tumor transcriptome and immune sequencing. MiXCR, applied by TCRdb to the reads, yields one record per CDR3 protein. This table has about 93,000 distinct CDR3 sequences, about a fifth appearing once. The material sequenced was a population of CD138-negative cells sorted from bone marrow. The receptors were gathered from a donor aged 40 or over with multiple myeloma. The CDR3 runs from the conserved cysteine through the conserved F or W. Fields, in order: clone size, J gene, V gene, D gene, CDR3 protein, CDR3 DNA. The D gene is left open where the match is weak. The size field is filled for only some rows; it gives once, few, many or a size class.

clone size: many
J gene: TRBJ2-7
V gene: TRBV5-1
D gene: -
CDR3 protein: CASSSGSYEQYF
CDR3 DNA: TGCGCCAGCAGCTCCGGGTCCTACGAGCAGTACTTC

clone size: many
J gene: TRBJ1-1
V gene: TRBV28
D gene: -
CDR3 protein: CASSLKGAEAFF
CDR3 DNA: TGTGCCAGCAGTTTAAAGGGCGCTGAAGCTTTCTTT

clone size: many
J gene: TRBJ1-1
V gene: TRBV2
D gene: TRBD1
CDR3 protein: CASTDRGPYTEAFF
CDR3 DNA: TGTGCCAGCACCGACAGGGGCCCATACACTGAAGCTTTCTTT

clone size: few
J gene: TRBJ1-4
V gene: TRBV20-1
D gene: -
CDR3 protein: CSAPRTGATNEKLFF
CDR3 DNA: TGCAGTGCCCCCCGAACGGGGGCAACTAATGAAAAACTGTTTTTT

clone size: many
J gene: TRBJ2-6
V gene: TRBV28
D gene: -
CDR3 protein: CASSLFGGANVLTF
CDR3 DNA: TGTGCCAGCAGTTTATTTGGGGGGGCCAACGTCCTGACTTTC

clone size: many
J gene: TRBJ1-1
V gene: TRBV20-1
D gene: -
CDR3 protein: CSAGIMRHEAEAFF
CDR3 DNA: TGCAGTGCTGGAATAATGAGGCATGAGGCTGAAGCTTTCTTT

clone size: many
J gene: TRBJ1-4
V gene: TRBV7-9
D gene: -
CDR3 protein: CASSLLLGSNEKLFF
CDR3 DNA: TGTGCCAGCAGCTTACTTCTGGGCAGTAATGAAAAACTGTTTTTT

clone size: -
J gene: TRBJ2-2
V gene: TRBV5-4
D gene: -
CDR3 protein: CASSSKNTGELFF
CDR3 DNA: TGTGCCAGCAGCTCAAAAAACACCGGGGAGCTGTTTTTT

clone size: many
J gene: TRBJ1-1
V gene: TRBV7-2
D gene: -
CDR3 protein: CASSLWATVAEAFF
CDR3 DNA: TGTGCCAGCAGCCTTTGGGCTACCGTTGCTGAAGCTTTCTTT

clone size: many
J gene: TRBJ2-1
V gene: TRBV20-1
D gene: -
CDR3 protein: CSARDRVGYNEQFF
CDR3 DNA: TGCAGTGCTAGAGATCGGGTAGGATACAATGAGCAGTTCTTC

clone size: medium-sized
J gene: TRBJ2-1
V gene: TRBV12-3/TRBV12-4
D gene: -
CDR3 protein: CASRLRDSSYNEQFF
CDR3 DNA: TGTGCCAGCAGGCTCCGGGACTCCTCCTACAATGAGCAGTTCTTC

clone size: many
J gene: TRBJ2-1
V gene: TRBV9
D gene: TRBD1
CDR3 protein: CASSGTGDLYNEQFF
CDR3 DNA: TGTGCCAGCAGTGGTACAGGGGACCTGTACAATGAGCAGTTCTTC

clone size: many
J gene: TRBJ2-7
V gene: TRBV12-3/TRBV12-4
D gene: TRBD1
CDR3 protein: CASSFTGGPYEQYF
CDR3 DNA: TGTGCCAGCAGTTTTACAGGGGGGCCGTACGAGCAGTACTTC

clone size: many
J gene: TRBJ2-1
V gene: TRBV29-1
D gene: -
CDR3 protein: CSVGSPSSYNEQFF
CDR3 DNA: TGCAGCGTTGGTTCCCCGAGCTCCTACAATGAGCAGTTCTTC

clone size: few
J gene: TRBJ2-5
V gene: TRBV7-3
D gene: TRBD2
CDR3 protein: CASSMGGVGETQYF
CDR3 DNA: TGTGCCAGCAGCATGGGGGGGGTTGGAGAGACCCAGTACTTC

clone size: few
J gene: TRBJ1-2
V gene: TRBV28
D gene: TRBD1
CDR3 protein: CASSPGTGLNYGYTF
CDR3 DNA: TGTGCCAGCAGTCCCGGGACAGGTTTAAACTATGGCTACACCTTC

clone size: many
J gene: TRBJ1-1
V gene: TRBV5-1
D gene: TRBD1
CDR3 protein: CASSPLGQGLNTEAFF
CDR3 DNA: TGCGCCAGCAGCCCACTAGGACAGGGCTTGAACACTGAAGCTTTCTTT

clone size: many
J gene: TRBJ2-1
V gene: TRBV11-2
D gene: -
CDR3 protein: CASSPSWGASYQQFF
CDR3 DNA: TGTGCCAGCAGCCCCTCCTGGGGGGCCAGCTATCAGCAGTTCTTC

clone size: many
J gene: TRBJ2-1
V gene: TRBV2
D gene: -
CDR3 protein: CASSDNYSYNEQFF
CDR3 DNA: TGTGCCAGCAGTGATAATTACTCCTACAATGAGCAGTTCTTC

clone size: many
J gene: TRBJ2-2
V gene: TRBV5-6
D gene: TRBD1
CDR3 protein: CASSFGTGVTGELFF
CDR3 DNA: TGTGCCAGCAGCTTTGGGACAGGGGTTACCGGGGAGCTGTTTTTT

clone size: once
J gene: TRBJ2-1
V gene: TRBV2
D gene: TRBD1
CDR3 protein: CTSTGQGYNEQFF
CDR3 DNA: TGTACCAGCACGGGACAGGGGTACAATGAGCAGTTCTTC

clone size: many
J gene: TRBJ2-3
V gene: TRBV7-7
D gene: TRBD2
CDR3 protein: CASSRTSANTDTQYF
CDR3 DNA: TGTGCTAGCAGCCGGACTAGCGCTAACACAGATACGCAGTATTTT

clone size: -
J gene: TRBJ2-3
V gene: TRBV3-1
D gene: -
CDR3 protein: CASGQVAGTQYF
CDR3 DNA: TGTGCCAGCGGCCAAGTGGCGGGTACGCAGTATTTT

clone size: many
J gene: TRBJ1-1
V gene: TRBV3-1
D gene: -
CDR3 protein: CASSQDLGRVNTEAFF
CDR3 DNA: TGTGCCAGCAGCCAAGATCTGGGAAGGGTAAACACTGAAGCTTTCTTT

clone size: -
J gene: TRBJ2-1
V gene: TRBV28
D gene: -
CDR3 protein: CASSFRYKGGFHEQFF
CDR3 DNA: TGTGCCAGCAGTTTCAGATACAAGGGCGGCTTCCATGAACAGTTCTTC

clone size: many
J gene: TRBJ2-7
V gene: TRBV7-2
D gene: -
CDR3 protein: CASSLWGDASPYEQYF
CDR3 DNA: TGTGCCAGCAGCTTATGGGGGGATGCTTCTCCCTACGAGCAGTACTTC

clone size: -
J gene: TRBJ1-5
V gene: TRBV6-6
D gene: -
CDR3 protein: CASRLSNQPQHF
CDR3 DNA: TGTGCCAGCAGATTAAGCAATCAGCCCCAGCATTTT

clone size: many
J gene: TRBJ1-5
V gene: TRBV3-2
D gene: -
CDR3 protein: CASSPGPPGNQPQHF
CDR3 DNA: TGTGCCAGCAGCCCAGGGCCCCCCGGCAATCAGCCCCAGCATTTT

clone size: many
J gene: TRBJ1-1
V gene: TRBV5-1
D gene: TRBD1
CDR3 protein: CASSLGRGNALNTEAFF
CDR3 DNA: TGCGCCAGCAGCTTGGGCAGGGGGAACGCCCTGAACACTGAAGCTTTCTTT

clone size: -
J gene: TRBJ2-2
V gene: TRBV5-1
D gene: -
CDR3 protein: CASSPRLAGNTGELFF
CDR3 DNA: TGCGCCAGCAGCCCTCGTTTAGCTGGGAACACCGGGGAGCTGTTTTTT

clone size: many
J gene: TRBJ2-3
V gene: TRBV7-3
D gene: -
CDR3 protein: CASSRQGLTDTQYF
CDR3 DNA: TGTGCCAGCTCGAGACAGGGACTAACAGATACGCAGTATTTT

clone size: once
J gene: TRBJ2-1
V gene: TRBV7-9
D gene: TRBD2
CDR3 protein: CASSLDYVLGQGWTSGIREQFF
CDR3 DNA: TGTGCCAGCAGCTTAGATTATGTTCTTGGACAGGGATGGACTAGCGGAATCCGTGAGCAGTTCTTC

clone size: few
J gene: TRBJ1-1
V gene: TRBV5-1
D gene: -
CDR3 protein: CASGRANTEAFF
CDR3 DNA: TGCGCCAGCGGGAGGGCGAACACTGAAGCTTTCTTT

clone size: few
J gene: TRBJ2-3
V gene: TRBV5-1
D gene: -
CDR3 protein: CASSLAGQGADTQYF
CDR3 DNA: TGCGCCAGCAGCTTGGCCGGGCAGGGTGCAGATACGCAGTATTTT

clone size: many
J gene: TRBJ1-5
V gene: TRBV6-2/TRBV6-3
D gene: -
CDR3 protein: CASSYRTQPQHF
CDR3 DNA: TGTGCCAGCAGTTACCGGACTCAGCCCCAGCATTTT

clone size: few
J gene: TRBJ1-1
V gene: TRBV9
D gene: -
CDR3 protein: CASSVEGDVGTEAFF
CDR3 DNA: TGTGCCAGCAGCGTTGAAGGGGATGTTGGCACTGAAGCTTTCTTT

clone size: once
J gene: TRBJ1-2
V gene: TRBV29-1
D gene: -
CDR3 protein: CSVEVTGGLNRSF
CDR3 DNA: TGCAGCGTTGAAGTGACCGGAGGTCTAAATCGAAGCTTC

clone size: many
J gene: TRBJ2-1
V gene: TRBV5-1
D gene: TRBD2
CDR3 protein: CASSLESSGGTLSSYNEQFF
CDR3 DNA: TGCGCCAGCAGCTTGGAGTCTAGCGGGGGGACTCTAAGCTCCTACAATGAGCAGTTCTTC

clone size: many
J gene: TRBJ2-1
V gene: TRBV5-5
D gene: -
CDR3 protein: CASSLAGETYNEQFF
CDR3 DNA: TGTGCCAGCAGCTTGGCTGGGGAGACGTACAATGAGCAGTTCTTC

clone size: many
J gene: TRBJ2-6
V gene: TRBV5-1
D gene: TRBD1
CDR3 protein: CASSSQGAGANVLTF
CDR3 DNA: TGCGCCAGCAGCTCGCAGGGGGCTGGGGCCAACGTCCTGACTTTC

clone size: many
J gene: TRBJ1-4
V gene: TRBV7-9
D gene: TRBD1
CDR3 protein: CASSLAGQANEKLFF
CDR3 DNA: TGTGCCAGCAGCTTAGCCGGACAGGCAAATGAAAAACTGTTTTTT

clone size: many
J gene: TRBJ2-5
V gene: TRBV5-1
D gene: -
CDR3 protein: CASSLDSTAETQYF
CDR3 DNA: TGCGCCAGCAGCTTGGATAGCACAGCGGAGACCCAGTACTTC

clone size: many
J gene: TRBJ1-1
V gene: TRBV27
D gene: -
CDR3 protein: CASSLGRYTEAFF
CDR3 DNA: TGTGCCAGCAGTTTAGGGCGCTACACTGAAGCTTTCTTT

clone size: few
J gene: TRBJ2-2
V gene: TRBV3-1
D gene: -
CDR3 protein: CASSQEGAGRMGTGELFF
CDR3 DNA: TGTGCCAGCAGCCAAGAAGGGGCAGGGCGGATGGGCACCGGGGAGCTGTTTTTT

clone size: many
J gene: TRBJ1-5
V gene: TRBV19
D gene: -
CDR3 protein: CASTTGTYNQPQHF
CDR3 DNA: TGTGCCAGTACAACCGGGACCTACAATCAGCCCCAGCATTTT

clone size: -
J gene: TRBJ2-5
V gene: TRBV5-4
D gene: TRBD1
CDR3 protein: CASSRYGQGGQETQYF
CDR3 DNA: TGTGCCAGCAGCCGATATGGACAGGGCGGGCAAGAGACCCAGTACTTC

clone size: many
J gene: TRBJ1-4
V gene: TRBV5-1
D gene: TRBD1
CDR3 protein: CASSKGQGARGNEKLFF
CDR3 DNA: TGCGCCAGCAGCAAAGGACAGGGGGCGCGGGGCAATGAAAAACTGTTTTTT

clone size: many
J gene: TRBJ1-2
V gene: TRBV10-2
D gene: -
CDR3 protein: CASSEEGRPVYGYTF
CDR3 DNA: TGCGCCAGCAGTGAGGAGGGGCGTCCCGTCTATGGCTACACCTTC

clone size: many
J gene: TRBJ2-3
V gene: TRBV28
D gene: -
CDR3 protein: CASSSPRGPSADTQYF
CDR3 DNA: TGTGCCAGCAGTTCCCCCAGGGGCCCCAGCGCGGATACGCAGTATTTT